Below, 21 T cell receptor beta chains from the same sample are listed, as sequenced in a study of blood T cell repertoires in COVID-19. The assay was immunoSEQ multiplex PCR, and TCRdb's table has in-frame clones only and misses some. This sample has approximately 260,000 clones, with 88% found just once. The source material was peripheral blood. These receptors all come from a woman in her 70s with COVID-19, enrolled during active disease.

V gene TRBV10-3 combines with J gene TRBJ1-3; a possible D gene is TRBD1 (5 bases). The CDR3 totals 13 residues. Germline V lookup: CDR1 ENHRY, CDR2 SYGVKD. V dropped 6 bases and J dropped 4 bases, with 10 bases sitting between them. This CDR3 is CAISQGSGNTIYF. The CDR3, as DNA: TGTGCCATCAGCCAGGGTAGCGGAAACACCATATATTTT.

Only one count was recorded for this clone. This rearrangement joins TRBV5-1 to TRBJ2-7, with D possibly matching TRBD1 (5 bases). Germline values: CDR1 SGHRS, CDR2 YFSETQ. Trimming pared 5 bases from V and 3 bases from J, leaving 15 bases between. This CDR3 contains 14 residues. The chain's CDR3 is CASRPPTVIYEQYF. The CDR3 coding sequence is TGCGCCAGCAGACCTCCGACAGTTATCTACGAGCAGTACTTC.

The chain uses TRBV12-3 or TRBV12-4 and TRBJ2-1; the D gene is possibly TRBD1 (6 bases). CDR3 length equals 13 residues. Trimming pared 4 bases from V and 7 bases from J, leaving 11 bases between. Written as DNA, the CDR3 is TGTGCCAGCAGTTGGGGGCCGGGGAATGAGCAGTTCTTC. Protein sequence: CASSWGPGNEQFF.

The chain links TRBV7-9 to TRBJ1-5; a possible D gene is TRBD1 (5 bases). CDR1 is SEHNR, CDR2 FQNEAQ, per germline (reference sequence). Trimming pared 8 bases from V and 2 bases from J, leaving 10 bases between. The CDR3 length is 13 residues. The CDR3 spells CASQGSGNQPQHF. The CDR3 DNA is TGTGCCAGCCAGGGATCCGGCAATCAGCCCCAGCATTTT.

This clone appeared a single time. This chain's CDR3 is CASSLAGFGNTIYF. In DNA form, the CDR3 reads TGTGCCAGCAGCTTGGCAGGGTTCGGAAACACCATATATTTT. The V gene is TRBV5-4, the J gene TRBJ1-3; the D gene is possibly TRBD1 (5 bases). Germline assignment: CDR1 SGHNT and CDR2 YYREEE (reference sequence). Between the trimmed V and J ends, which lost 0 bases and 4 bases, there was a span of 8 bases. The CDR3 totals 14 residues.

The CDR3 DNA follows: TGTGCCATCAGTGAGGGACCCGGGACAGGGGGTCACGAGCAGTACTTC. This gives the protein CAISEGPGTGGHEQYF. The chain uses TRBV10-3 and TRBJ2-7; 11 bases match TRBD1. This CDR3 has 16 amino acids. J gave up 5 bases and V 2 bases, and 8 bases lay outside the gene matches. The germline V gene encodes CDR1 ENHRY and CDR2 SYGVKD.

The rearrangement links TRBV5-1 to TRBJ1-1; possibly TRBD1 for D (5 bases). Germline V gene sequence: CDR1 SGHRS, CDR2 YFSETQ. Trimming pared 1 base from V and 4 bases from J, leaving 17 bases between. The CDR3 has 16 amino acids. The CDR3 region is CASSLRRGSMGTEAFF. CDR3 DNA: TGCGCCAGCAGCTTGAGAAGGGGTTCCATGGGCACTGAAGCTTTCTTT.

V is TRBV15 and J is TRBJ1-4; 7 bases are shared with TRBD1. The CDR3 sequence is 13 residues long. The germline V gene encodes CDR1 LNHNV and CDR2 YYDKDF (reference sequence). V lost 11 bases, J lost 0 bases, and 3 bases stayed unmatched. The CDR3 sequence is CAAQGATNEKLFF. The CDR3 DNA reads TGTGCCGCTCAGGGGGCAACTAATGAAAAACTGTTTTTT.

The J gene is TRBJ2-1, the V gene TRBV6-2 or TRBV6-3; the D gene is possibly TRBD2 (6 bases). Germline V gene sequence: CDR1 MNHEY, CDR2 SVGEGT. Trimming took off 0 bases at V and 5 bases at J, with 11 bases between the two ends. The CDR3 consists of 15 residues. Here the CDR3 DNA reads TGTGCCAGCAGTTACTCGGCTAGCGTACACAATGAGCAGTTCTTC. It yields the protein CASSYSASVHNEQFF.

This sequence joins TRBV2 and TRBJ2-5; D is ambiguous. Germline V gene lookup returns CDR1 SNHLY and CDR2 FYNNEI. Trimming stripped 2 bases from V and 5 bases from J, with 9 bases between. The CDR3 is 13 amino acids. The CDR3, as DNA: TGTGCCAGCAGTGAAACGGCCGGGGAGACCCAGTACTTC. It is translated as CASSETAGETQYF.

V is TRBV18 and J is TRBJ1-2; the D is unclear. V was trimmed by 2 bases and J by 6 bases, leaving 10 bases between them. Looked up from germline, CDR1 is KGHSH and CDR2 is LQKENI. CDR3 length: 13 residues. CDR3 nucleotides: TGTGCCAGCTCACCAGCCGAGGGCCATGGCTACACCTTC. Its protein product is CASSPAEGHGYTF.

The rearrangement links TRBV19 to TRBJ1-2; no clear D gene. The CDR3 totals 15 residues. The germline V and J ends were trimmed by 1 base and 3 bases, with 12 bases remaining between them. Per germline, CDR1 LNHDA and CDR2 SQIVND (reference sequence). CDR3 coding DNA: TGTGCCAGTAGTATAGGTCCACAGCTATACTATGGCTACACCTTC. This sequence encodes CASSIGPQLYYGYTF.

This chain joins TRBV19 and TRBJ1-2, with a possible D match to TRBD1 (5 bases). The CDR3 runs to 16 residues. The V end was cut by 0 bases, the J end by 3 bases, with 14 bases between. The germline gives CDR1 LNHDA, CDR2 SQIVND (reference sequence). CDR3 DNA: TGTGCCAGTAGTATAGATCCTCGGCGACAGTACTATGGCTACACCTTC. Translating gives CASSIDPRRQYYGYTF.

The chain has TRBV7-2 and TRBJ1-6, with 9 bases fitting TRBD1. This CDR3 has 15 residues. The V gene end was trimmed by 5 bases and the J gene end by 11 bases; junction bases not matched to a gene: 10. CDR1 SGHTA and CDR2 FQGNSA come from the germline V gene. CDR3 sequence (DNA): TGTGCCAGCAGCCCTTGGACAGGGGTTAGCCCACCCCTCCACTTT. It is translated as CASSPWTGVSPPLHF.

This chain connects TRBV5-1 to TRBJ2-7, with 11 bases that match TRBD1. J was trimmed by 3 bases and V by 3 bases; bases with no gene match: 2. Germline CDR1 reads SGHRS; CDR2 reads YFSETQ. The CDR3 runs to 14 residues. For the CDR3, the DNA is TGCGCCAGCAGCTCCGGGACAGGGGGCTACGAGCAGTACTTC. Its protein is CASSSGTGGYEQYF.

This chain uses TRBV30 with TRBJ1-1; D unclear. Germline-derived CDR1 and CDR2 are GTSNPN and SVGIG (reference sequence). V lost 4 bases and J 1 base, leaving 10 bases between the germline ends. This CDR3 region has 13 residues. CDR3 in DNA: TGTGCCTGGACGCGGTCATCGAACACTGAAGCTTTCTTT. Translating gives CAWTRSSNTEAFF.

This clone was counted a single time. This chain links TRBV7-2 with TRBJ2-1; 10 bases are a match to TRBD2. The germline V gene has CDR1 SGHTA and CDR2 FQGNSA. The CDR3 spans 16 residues. J gave up 5 bases and V 5 bases, and 9 bases lay outside the gene matches. In DNA, the CDR3 is TGTGCCAGCAGCACCTTAGCGGGAGGAGGAAACAATGAGCAGTTCTTC. Amino acids: CASSTLAGGGNNEQFF. Full variable domain (outside the CDR3, taken from reference TRBV7-2 and TRBJ2-1): GAGVSQSPSNKVTEKGKDVELRCDPISGHTALYWYRQSLGQGLEFLIYFQGNSAPDKSGLPSDRFSAERTGGSVSTLTIQRTQQEDSAVYLCASSTLAGGGNNEQFFGPGTRLTVL.

The chain employs TRBV5-1 and TRBJ2-5; 9 nucleotides match TRBD1. The ends lost 2 bases at V and 4 bases at J; junction bases unmatched: 9. CDR1 and CDR2 (germline): SGHRS, YFSETQ. The CDR3 length is 16 residues. CDR3 loop: CASSFATTGGSETQYF. The CDR3 DNA sequence: TGCGCCAGCAGCTTCGCGACCACAGGGGGCTCAGAGACCCAGTACTTC.

The J gene is TRBJ2-1, the V gene TRBV5-6; 12 bases are shared with TRBD2. The junction had 9 bases not matched to a gene; V was cut back by 5 bases and J by 9 bases. The CDR3 consists of 15 residues. CDR1 SGHDT and CDR2 YYEEEE come from the germline V gene. The CDR3 DNA follows: TGTGCCAGCAGTCTGACTAGCGGGAGCGGCGTTGAGCAGTTCTTC. The encoded protein is CASSLTSGSGVEQFF.

The rearrangement joins TRBV6-5 to TRBJ1-5; no firm D call. The ends were cut back, 7 bases at V and 4 bases at J, with 11 bases in the middle. This CDR3 has 13 amino acids. Germline-derived CDR1 and CDR2 are MNHEY and SVGAGI. CDR3 in amino acids: CASTGSWNQPQHF. DNA of the CDR3: TGTGCCAGCACCGGGAGTTGGAATCAGCCCCAGCATTTT.

The rearrangement joins TRBV3-1 (or the pseudogene TRBV3-2) to TRBJ1-6; D is uncertain. Between the trimmed V and J ends, which lost 0 bases and 9 bases, there was a span of 6 bases. CDR1 and CDR2 from the germline V gene are LGHDT and YNNKEL (reference sequence). The CDR3 totals 13 residues. The CDR3, as DNA: TGTGCCAGCAGCCAAGAGAGGGCTTCACCCCTCCACTTT. Translation: CASSQERASPLHF.